A selection of T cell receptor beta chains follows, all from one sample in a study of identifying expanded T cells in peripheral blood. Measured with immunoSEQ multiplex PCR; TCRdb has only the in-frame clones, and not every one. The profile covers about 89,000 clones, with about 91% appearing a single time and 3% to 4% taken by the ten largest. The sample taken for sequencing was blood. These receptors all stem from a person aged 18 to 70 in good health. CDR3s include the opening cysteine and the closing phenylalanine or tryptophan. D genes are given only for firm matches. The size of a clone is reported for some rows only, either as once, few or many, or as a class for expanded clones.

d_gene: -
j_gene: TRBJ2-3
abundance: -
v_gene: TRBV27
CDR3nt: TGTGCCACCTACCGCAGGGGAGGTACGCAGTATTTT
CDR3aa: CATYRRGGTQYF

d_gene: -
j_gene: TRBJ1-5
abundance: few
v_gene: TRBV28
CDR3nt: TGTGCCACCGCCCCCAGCCAGGGTCTGGAATATCAGCCCCAGCATTTT
CDR3aa: CATAPSQGLEYQPQHF

d_gene: -
j_gene: TRBJ2-5
abundance: -
v_gene: TRBV5-6
CDR3nt: TGTGCCAGCAGCTTGTTCGAGACCCAGTACTTC
CDR3aa: CASSLFETQYF

d_gene: -
j_gene: TRBJ1-2
abundance: -
v_gene: TRBV4-1
CDR3nt: TGCGCCAGCAGCCAAACTACAGGGTTTGGCTACACCTTC
CDR3aa: CASSQTTGFGYTF

d_gene: -
j_gene: TRBJ2-2
abundance: few
v_gene: TRBV7-9
CDR3nt: TGTGCCAGCAGCTTAGGGGCCGGGACACAGAACACCGGGGAGCTGTTTTTT
CDR3aa: CASSLGAGTQNTGELFF

d_gene: TRBD2
j_gene: TRBJ2-1
abundance: -
v_gene: TRBV5-1
CDR3nt: TGCGCCAGCAGCTTGGTAACTAGCGGGATTAGGAGGCAGTTCTTC
CDR3aa: CASSLVTSGIRRQFF

d_gene: -
j_gene: TRBJ1-5
abundance: -
v_gene: TRBV5-6
CDR3nt: TGTGCCAGCAGCTTGGGTCCTTATAGCAATCAGCCCCAGCATTTT
CDR3aa: CASSLGPYSNQPQHF

d_gene: TRBD2
j_gene: TRBJ2-1
abundance: -
v_gene: TRBV10-1
CDR3nt: TGCGCCAGCAGTGAGTCGGGAGCGGGGGGCTCGAATGAGCAGTTCTTC
CDR3aa: CASSESGAGGSNEQFF

d_gene: TRBD2
j_gene: TRBJ2-3
abundance: -
v_gene: TRBV4-3
CDR3nt: TGCGCCAGCAGCCCGGGACTAGCGGGATACACAGATACGCAGTATTTT
CDR3aa: CASSPGLAGYTDTQYF

d_gene: -
j_gene: TRBJ2-5
abundance: -
v_gene: TRBV12-5
CDR3nt: TGTGCTAGTGGTTTGGAACCGGGAGAGACCCAGTACTTC
CDR3aa: CASGLEPGETQYF

d_gene: -
j_gene: TRBJ1-4
abundance: -
v_gene: TRBV30
CDR3nt: TGTGCCAGAAGGGACGCCGGCGAAAAACTGTTTTTT
CDR3aa: CARRDAGEKLFF

d_gene: -
j_gene: TRBJ2-5
abundance: -
v_gene: TRBV4-1
CDR3nt: TGCGCCAGCAGCCAATTGGGGGTCACCCAGTACTTC
CDR3aa: CASSQLGVTQYF

d_gene: -
j_gene: TRBJ1-2
abundance: -
v_gene: TRBV18
CDR3nt: TGTGCCAGCTCACCCTATGACCACGGAGGTCTCGGGTACGGCTACACCTTC
CDR3aa: CASSPYDHGGLGYGYTF

d_gene: -
j_gene: TRBJ2-3
abundance: -
v_gene: TRBV2
CDR3nt: TGTGCCAGCATCTATAACGCGGACAGAAACACAGATACGCAGTATTTT
CDR3aa: CASIYNADRNTDTQYF

d_gene: -
j_gene: TRBJ2-3
abundance: -
v_gene: TRBV20-1
CDR3nt: TGCAGTGCCACTGGCACAGATACGCAGTATTTT
CDR3aa: CSATGTDTQYF

d_gene: -
j_gene: TRBJ1-1
abundance: -
v_gene: TRBV5-1
CDR3nt: TGCGCCAGCCGGGGACAAAAGAACACTGAAGCTTTCTTT
CDR3aa: CASRGQKNTEAFF

d_gene: -
j_gene: TRBJ1-2
abundance: -
v_gene: TRBV19
CDR3nt: TGTGCCAGTACCGCGTCCTCAGGGCCCTCATATGGCTACACCTTC
CDR3aa: CASTASSGPSYGYTF

d_gene: -
j_gene: TRBJ1-1
abundance: -
v_gene: TRBV30
CDR3nt: TGTGCCTGGAGTAGAGACGGGGGCACTGAAGCTTTCTTT
CDR3aa: CAWSRDGGTEAFF

d_gene: TRBD1
j_gene: TRBJ2-5
abundance: -
v_gene: TRBV4-1
CDR3nt: TGCGCCAGCGGCACGGGACAGAGCCAAGAGACCCAGTACTTC
CDR3aa: CASGTGQSQETQYF

d_gene: -
j_gene: TRBJ2-5
abundance: -
v_gene: TRBV15
CDR3nt: TGTGCCACCAGCAGAGTTCGCCAGGGTCCAGAGACCCAGTACTTC
CDR3aa: CATSRVRQGPETQYF

d_gene: -
j_gene: TRBJ2-7
abundance: -
v_gene: TRBV18
CDR3nt: TGTGCCAGCTCACCCGGGGTCACGGGTTATCAAGAGCAGTACTTC
CDR3aa: CASSPGVTGYQEQYF

d_gene: -
j_gene: TRBJ1-2
abundance: -
v_gene: TRBV28
CDR3nt: TGTGCCAGCAGCCTAGGGGGGGCGTACTATGGCTACACCTTC
CDR3aa: CASSLGGAYYGYTF

d_gene: TRBD1
j_gene: TRBJ2-7
abundance: -
v_gene: TRBV10-3
CDR3nt: TGTGCCGCCCAGAGACAGGGCGGTGGCGAGCAGTACTTC
CDR3aa: CAAQRQGGGEQYF

d_gene: -
j_gene: TRBJ1-1
abundance: -
v_gene: TRBV4-2
CDR3nt: TGTGCCAGCAGCCAAGATCTAGGTTACACTGAAGCTTTCTTT
CDR3aa: CASSQDLGYTEAFF

d_gene: -
j_gene: TRBJ2-2
abundance: -
v_gene: TRBV4-2
CDR3nt: TGTGCAACACATGCCGGGGTAAACACCGGGGAGCTGTTTTTT
CDR3aa: CATHAGVNTGELFF

d_gene: TRBD2
j_gene: TRBJ2-5
abundance: -
v_gene: TRBV9
CDR3nt: TGTGCCAGCACCCCCGGGGGGGGGAAAGAGACCCAGTACTTC
CDR3aa: CASTPGGGKETQYF

d_gene: -
j_gene: TRBJ2-7
abundance: -
v_gene: TRBV6-5
CDR3nt: TGTGCCAGCAGTTACTCACTCCTTGACGAGCAGTACTTC
CDR3aa: CASSYSLLDEQYF

d_gene: TRBD2
j_gene: TRBJ2-5
abundance: -
v_gene: TRBV18
CDR3nt: TGTGCCAGCTCACCACCGGCGGGGGAAGGGCAAGAGACCCAGTACTTC
CDR3aa: CASSPPAGEGQETQYF

d_gene: -
j_gene: TRBJ1-1
abundance: -
v_gene: TRBV27
CDR3nt: TGTGCCAGCAGGGGGGGGCTCCAGGAAGCTTTCTTT
CDR3aa: CASRGGLQEAFF

d_gene: -
j_gene: TRBJ1-3
abundance: -
v_gene: TRBV19
CDR3nt: TGTGCCAGCGGGGACAAATTCTCTGGAAACACCATATATTTT
CDR3aa: CASGDKFSGNTIYF

d_gene: -
j_gene: TRBJ2-7
abundance: -
v_gene: TRBV7-9
CDR3nt: TGTGCCAGCGGGCCGGGGTACGAGCAGTACTTC
CDR3aa: CASGPGYEQYF

d_gene: TRBD1
j_gene: TRBJ1-1
abundance: -
v_gene: TRBV30
CDR3nt: TGTGCCTGGAGTGGACAGGGACCCACTGAAGCTTTCTTT
CDR3aa: CAWSGQGPTEAFF

d_gene: -
j_gene: TRBJ2-5
abundance: -
v_gene: TRBV5-6
CDR3nt: TGTGCCAGCAGCTTGTCGGGGCTTGGGCAAGAGACCCAGTACTTC
CDR3aa: CASSLSGLGQETQYF

d_gene: -
j_gene: TRBJ1-3
abundance: -
v_gene: TRBV11-2
CDR3nt: TGTGCCAGCAGATGGGGGCAGGCTCCCTCTGGAAACACCATATATTTT
CDR3aa: CASRWGQAPSGNTIYF

d_gene: -
j_gene: TRBJ2-7
abundance: -
v_gene: TRBV9
CDR3nt: TGTGCCAGCAGCGTAGATGGCTGGGTTTGGACCTACGAGCAGTACTTC
CDR3aa: CASSVDGWVWTYEQYF

d_gene: -
j_gene: TRBJ2-5
abundance: -
v_gene: TRBV5-3
CDR3nt: TGTGCCAGAAGCCCGACTAACTGGGACTTCCTCTCTAGGACCCAGTACTTC
CDR3aa: CARSPTNWDFLSRTQYF

d_gene: -
j_gene: TRBJ1-3
abundance: -
v_gene: TRBV6-5
CDR3nt: TGTGCCAGCAGTTCCCCAGCTGGAAACACCATATATTTT
CDR3aa: CASSSPAGNTIYF

d_gene: TRBD1
j_gene: TRBJ1-6
abundance: -
v_gene: TRBV6-5
CDR3nt: TGTGCCAGCAGTTACTCTCCCCAGGGGGGGCCCCTCCACTTT
CDR3aa: CASSYSPQGGPLHF

d_gene: -
j_gene: TRBJ2-7
abundance: -
v_gene: TRBV7-8
CDR3nt: TGTGCCAGCAGCTCGGACCCGGTGTCCTACGAGCAGTACTTC
CDR3aa: CASSSDPVSYEQYF

d_gene: -
j_gene: TRBJ2-3
abundance: -
v_gene: TRBV2
CDR3nt: TGTGCCAGCGAACGACTGGATATTACAGATACGCAGTATTTT
CDR3aa: CASERLDITDTQYF

d_gene: TRBD1
j_gene: TRBJ2-6
abundance: -
v_gene: TRBV19
CDR3nt: TGTGCCAGCAGGGCAGGGGGCGCTTGGGCCAACGTCCTGACTTTC
CDR3aa: CASRAGGAWANVLTF

d_gene: TRBD2
j_gene: TRBJ2-7
abundance: few
v_gene: TRBV7-9
CDR3nt: TGTGCCAGCAGCTTAGCTAGCGGGAGGGCCTACGAGCAGTACTTC
CDR3aa: CASSLASGRAYEQYF

d_gene: TRBD1
j_gene: TRBJ2-3
abundance: -
v_gene: TRBV5-1
CDR3nt: TGCGCCAGCAGCTTACGGGACAGGGCCACAGATACGCAGTATTTT
CDR3aa: CASSLRDRATDTQYF

d_gene: TRBD2
j_gene: TRBJ2-3
abundance: once
v_gene: TRBV2
CDR3nt: TGTGCCAGCACCGGGTCGGCGGGGGGCACAGATACGCAGTATTTT
CDR3aa: CASTGSAGGTDTQYF

d_gene: TRBD1
j_gene: TRBJ1-5
abundance: -
v_gene: TRBV5-4
CDR3nt: TGTGCCAGCAGCTCCCGGACAGGGGGGGCACACACGCCCCAGCATTTT
CDR3aa: CASSSRTGGAHTPQHF

d_gene: TRBD2
j_gene: TRBJ2-7
abundance: -
v_gene: TRBV5-4
CDR3nt: TGTGCCAGCAGCTTGGATGGGGGGGCCTACGAGCAGTACTTC
CDR3aa: CASSLDGGAYEQYF

d_gene: TRBD2
j_gene: TRBJ2-2
abundance: -
v_gene: TRBV29-1
CDR3nt: TGCAGCGTTGAAGGTAGCGGGAGAGCCGGGGAGCTGTTTTTT
CDR3aa: CSVEGSGRAGELFF

d_gene: -
j_gene: TRBJ2-7
abundance: -
v_gene: TRBV18
CDR3nt: TGTGCCAGCTCACCGTCGAGGGGCAGCTCCTACGAGCAGTACTTC
CDR3aa: CASSPSRGSSYEQYF

d_gene: -
j_gene: TRBJ1-1
abundance: -
v_gene: TRBV30
CDR3nt: TGTGCCTGGCGCGCCGGACGGAGGAACACTGAAGCTTTCTTT
CDR3aa: CAWRAGRRNTEAFF

d_gene: -
j_gene: TRBJ2-1
abundance: -
v_gene: TRBV4-3
CDR3nt: TGCGCCAGCAGCCAAGGCCGCGGGTGGGGGAATGAGCAGTTCTTC
CDR3aa: CASSQGRGWGNEQFF

d_gene: -
j_gene: TRBJ1-1
abundance: -
v_gene: TRBV28
CDR3nt: TGTGCCAGCAGTTCGGGACCGAGTAACACTGAAGCTTTCTTT
CDR3aa: CASSSGPSNTEAFF

d_gene: -
j_gene: TRBJ1-5
abundance: -
v_gene: TRBV28
CDR3nt: TGTGCCAGCAGTTCCAAGGGGTCCCGATATCAGCCCCAGCATTTT
CDR3aa: CASSSKGSRYQPQHF

d_gene: -
j_gene: TRBJ2-3
abundance: -
v_gene: TRBV19
CDR3nt: TGTGCCAGTAGTATCCCCCCCGGCGGAGGCACAGATACGCAGTATTTT
CDR3aa: CASSIPPGGGTDTQYF

d_gene: -
j_gene: TRBJ2-7
abundance: -
v_gene: TRBV5-1
CDR3nt: TGCGCCAGCAGCTTGGTGTCCGGGACAAATTCCTACGAGCAGTACTTC
CDR3aa: CASSLVSGTNSYEQYF

d_gene: TRBD2
j_gene: TRBJ2-7
abundance: -
v_gene: TRBV28
CDR3nt: TGTGCCAGCAGTCCCGCGGGAGGCCCCTACGAGCAGTACTTC
CDR3aa: CASSPAGGPYEQYF

d_gene: -
j_gene: TRBJ1-2
abundance: few
v_gene: TRBV5-4
CDR3nt: TGTGCCAGCAGCTCCTGGATGGGCGGCTACACCTTC
CDR3aa: CASSSWMGGYTF

d_gene: -
j_gene: TRBJ1-1
abundance: -
v_gene: TRBV14
CDR3nt: TGTGCCAGCAGCCAAATGCAGGGGCGTTCGGCTGAAGCTTTCTTT
CDR3aa: CASSQMQGRSAEAFF

d_gene: TRBD1
j_gene: TRBJ1-2
abundance: few
v_gene: TRBV6-1
CDR3nt: TGTGCCAGCAGTGAAGGGGGACAGGCCGAGGCCAGGTATGGCTACACCTTC
CDR3aa: CASSEGGQAEARYGYTF

d_gene: -
j_gene: TRBJ1-2
abundance: -
v_gene: TRBV27
CDR3nt: TGTGCCAGCAGTTTGGCAGGGAATCTCTATGGCTACACCTTC
CDR3aa: CASSLAGNLYGYTF

d_gene: TRBD2
j_gene: TRBJ2-7
abundance: -
v_gene: TRBV14
CDR3nt: TGTGCCAGCAGCCAAAGCGCTAGCGGGACGTACGAGCAGTACTTC
CDR3aa: CASSQSASGTYEQYF